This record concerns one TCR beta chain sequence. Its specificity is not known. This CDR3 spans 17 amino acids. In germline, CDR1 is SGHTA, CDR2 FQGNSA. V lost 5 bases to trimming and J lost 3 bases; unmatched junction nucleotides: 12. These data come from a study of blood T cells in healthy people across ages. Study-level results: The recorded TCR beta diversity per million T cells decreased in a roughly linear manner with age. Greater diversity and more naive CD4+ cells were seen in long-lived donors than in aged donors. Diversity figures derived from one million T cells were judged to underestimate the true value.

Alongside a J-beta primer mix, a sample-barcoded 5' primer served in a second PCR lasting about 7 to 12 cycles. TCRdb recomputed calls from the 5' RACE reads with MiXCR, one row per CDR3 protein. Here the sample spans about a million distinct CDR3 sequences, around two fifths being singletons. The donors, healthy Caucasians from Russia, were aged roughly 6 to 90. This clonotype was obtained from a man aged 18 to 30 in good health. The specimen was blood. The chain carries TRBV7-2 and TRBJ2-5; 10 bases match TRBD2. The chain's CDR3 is CASSPEDGLAAKETQYF. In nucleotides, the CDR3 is TGTGCCAGCAGCCCTGAGGACGGACTAGCGGCGAAAGAGACCCAGTACTTC.